This T cell receptor beta chain was profiled in a study of blood T cell repertoires in COVID-19. Study information: Samples representing acute and convalescent COVID-19 were sourced from the United States, Italy and Spain. The cDNA or gDNA used as material had been derived from T cells, B-cell-depleted T cells, or PBMCs.

Patients of the Seattle cohort, enrolled during active infection, were followed longitudinally. Trimming took 8 bases from V and 0 from J, leaving 17 bases between them. Germline values: CDR1 SGHAT, CDR2 FQNNGV. The CDR3 loop spans 15 amino acids. Per the authors' pipeline: Estimates of nucleated cell counts were drawn from the amplification of reference gene primers. The table came from immunoSEQ multiplex PCR; TCRdb's copy has only in-frame clones and leaves some out. V and J calls and clone size follow that table, whereas D and trimming were derived from the DNA. The sample has more than 150,000 clones; around 95% are singletons.

This chain uses TRBV11-2 with TRBJ2-7, with D maybe TRBD1 (6 bases). Sequencing used peripheral blood. This sequence was found in a young man with COVID-19, enrolled during active disease. CDR3 loop: CASRQSGQDSYEQYF. The CDR3 region has the DNA TGTGCCAGCCGTCAATCGGGACAAGACTCCTACGAGCAGTACTTC. Complete variable domain (other parts from reference TRBV11-2 and TRBJ2-7): EAGVAQSPRYKIIEKRQSVAFWCNPISGHATLYWYQQILGQGPKLLIQFQNNGVVDDSQLPKDRFSAERLKGVDSTLKIQPAKLEDSAVYLCASRQSGQDSYEQYFGPGTRLTVT.